This T cell receptor (beta chain) was sequenced for a study of blood T cell repertoires in COVID-19 (TCRdb year 2020). General notes on the study: Samples from collaborators originated in the United States, Italy and Spain and spanned both the acute and convalescent phases of COVID-19. The prospective study material was composed of cDNA or gDNA derived from T cells, B-cell-depleted T cells, or PBMCs. Subjects who had been exposed to COVID-19, were actively infected with it, or had recovered from it provided the deeply sampled blood TCRbeta repertoires that made up the dataset. The repertoires were released in a freely available public database intended as a resource for research on the immune response to SARS-CoV-2. Samples were obtained from the ongoing ImmuneRACE study (first 160 participants) and from over 1,000 subjects provided by 6 global collaborators. Sample metadata almost always included a de-identified subject ID, COVID-19 status, age in years and sex. Where available, HLA class I and class II types were obtained from metadata supplied by the sample provider rather than from assay-based typing. Broad study findings and their caveats: How much clinical and demographic metadata was included differed by source and by participant, and the metadata was provided uncurated.

TCRbeta CDR3 regions were amplified from genomic DNA by means of the immunoSEQ Assay, a bias-controlled multiplex PCR. In the authors' own workflow: Within the assay, amplification of reference gene primers was used to estimate how many nucleated cells each sample contained. Sequence reads were collapsed and filtered to measure the absolute abundance of every unique TCRbeta CDR3 rearrangement. For each sample, productive Simpson clonality was calculated by taking the square root of Simpson's diversity index across productive rearrangements. What TCRdb holds here is the immuneACCESS table cut down to in-frame rearrangements. Part of the clones is not present; checked against another copy, under half of the missing clones reflect an unresolved V gene, and the others are unexplained. V and J calls and clone size are copied from that table; D and trimming were computed from the DNA. This sample holds about 83,000 clones; around nine tenths were observed only once. Approximately 8% of the sample is taken by the ten largest.

Collaborating institutions collected whole blood in K2EDTA tubes following their own protocols. Collaborator samples were shipped for TCRbeta analysis as frozen whole blood, isolated PBMCs, or DNA extracted from either sample type. Concerning this clone: Its cognate antigen has yet to be identified. No base qualities exist here, and no much larger clone lies one base off it.

Taken from the germline V gene, the CDR1 and CDR2 loops are SQVTM and ANQGSEA. Measured from the cysteine to the phenylalanine, the CDR3 is 13 residues long. The sequence is cut down to CDR3 DNA, 39 bases in frame from base 1. Unmatched junction bases come to 3, with V trimmed by 5 bases and J by 5 bases. Sequencing used peripheral blood. The receptor was isolated from a man older than 75 with active or convalescent COVID-19. The chain is made from TRBV29-1 and TRBJ2-2, with TRBD1 matching 9 junction bases. In nucleotides, the sequence is TGCAGCGTTCTGACAGGGGGAACCGGGGAGCTGTTTTTT. It codes for CSVLTGGTGELFF.